Listed here is a single TCR beta chain. What it binds is not known. Germline V gene sequence: CDR1 LNHDA, CDR2 SQIVND (reference sequence). The J segment lost 9 bases and the V segment lost 8 bases, leaving 5 bases of the junction unmatched. This CDR3 spans 13 amino acids. The record originates from a study of T cell responses to AZD1222 COVID-19 vaccine. Findings and limits, study-wide: Only six or seven AZD1222 recipients tested seropositive at baseline. White British people made up most donors, females outnumbered males, and clonal diversity was possibly underestimated.

TCRdb's copy holds only in-frame clones and misses some; the assay was immunoSEQ multiplex PCR. The sample carries 200,000 or so clones, 85% to 95% recorded once. The TCR originated in an adult in good health. The source was peripheral blood, collected on day 0 of MenACWY control vaccination. The V and J genes are TRBV19 and TRBJ1-6, with 9 positions matching TRBD1. The CDR3 protein is CASWTGAASPLHF. CDR3 nucleotides: TGTGCCAGTTGGACAGGGGCGGCTTCACCCCTCCACTTT.